These 10 T cell receptor beta chains were sequenced from one sample in a study of CD8 T cells in ankylosing spondylitis. TCRdb called the 5' RACE reads again in MiXCR, with one record for every CDR3 protein. The profile covers 150,000 to 200,000 distinct CDR3 sequences, with about 17% appearing a single time and about 8.2% taken by the ten largest. The sequenced sample consisted of blood, either unsorted or a sorted T cell fraction (not recorded which). These receptors all come from a male donor with ankylosing spondylitis or in good health (not recorded which).

The gene calls are TRBV7-7 and TRBJ2-1, with 10 bases identical to TRBD2. This CDR3 spans 17 amino acids. The germline gives CDR1 SSHAT, CDR2 FNYEAQ (reference sequence). With V trimmed by 0 bases and J by 7 bases, 9 bases remained unmatched. This CDR3 is CASSLATEAGGPNEQFF. Written as DNA, the CDR3 is TGTGCCAGCAGCTTAGCGACAGAAGCGGGAGGGCCTAATGAGCAGTTCTTC.

This clonotype came up many times. The chain uses TRBV5-1 and TRBJ2-1; 8 nucleotides agree with TRBD2. This CDR3 has 15 residues. J gave up 7 bases and V 0 bases, and 6 bases lay outside the gene matches. Per germline, CDR1 SGHRS and CDR2 YFSETQ. The CDR3 nucleotides are TGCGCCAGCAGCTTGGCTGGACTAGCATCGAATGAGCAGTTCTTC. Its translation is CASSLAGLASNEQFF.

This clonotype was observed at least ten times. This chain connects TRBV20-1 to TRBJ1-1, with D maybe TRBD1 (6 bases). CDR3 size: 14 residues. V was cut by 0 bases and J by 4 bases, with 12 bases left in between. CDR1 is DFQATT, CDR2 SNEGSKA, per germline (reference sequence). CDR3 sequence (DNA): TGCAGTGCTAGAGATCTACGGGGGGCCACTGAAGCTTTCTTT. This codes for CSARDLRGATEAFF.

In its sample, this clonotype was seen many times. The CDR3 reads CASSKTGFGAGNQPQHF. The CDR3 bases are TGTGCCAGCAGCAAGACAGGGTTTGGTGCTGGCAATCAGCCCCAGCATTTT. The gene calls are TRBV3-1 and TRBJ1-5; 7 bases map to TRBD1. V gave up 5 bases and J gave up 2 bases; unmatched junction bases: 12. The CDR3 sequence is 17 residues long. Germline CDR1 LGHDT, CDR2 YNNKEL (reference sequence). The full variable domain, in which reference TRBV3-1 and TRBJ1-5 provide the parts outside the CDR3, is DTAVSQTPKYLVTQMGNDKSIKCEQNLGHDTMYWYKQDSKKFLKIMFSYNNKELIINETVPNRFSPKSPDKAHLNLHINSLELGDSAVYFCASSKTGFGAGNQPQHFGDGTRLSIL.

This clonotype was seen repeatedly, ten times or more. The chain recombines TRBV20-1 with TRBJ1-1, with TRBD1 as a possible D gene (5 bases). Trimming pared 6 bases from V and 0 bases from J, leaving 17 bases between. The CDR3 covers 15 residues. The germline V gene encodes CDR1 DFQATT and CDR2 SNEGSKA (reference sequence). CDR3 nucleotides: TGCAGTGCCCCGCCTATCGGGGCCTTGAACACTGAAGCTTTCTTT. This encodes CSAPPIGALNTEAFF.

This clonotype was observed a handful of times. CDR3 sequence reads: CASSPQGNTQYF. The CDR3 DNA reads TGTGCCAGCAGCCCACAGGGGAATACGCAGTATTTT. The chain recombines TRBV11-2 with TRBJ2-3, with 7 positions matching TRBD1. V lost 5 bases and J lost 7; bases outside the gene matches: 3. The CDR3 extends over 12 amino acids. Germline V gene data show CDR1 as SGHAT and CDR2 as FQNNGV. The entire variable domain, with the rest obtained from reference TRBV11-2 and TRBJ2-3, is as follows: EAGVAQSPRYKIIEKRQSVAFWCNPISGHATLYWYQQILGQGPKLLIQFQNNGVVDDSQLPKDRFSAERLKGVDSTLKIQPAKLEDSAVYLCASSPQGNTQYFGPGTRLTVL.

This clonotype was counted many times. The chain links TRBV5-1 to TRBJ1-4; TRBD1 aligns across 7 bases. The germline V gene has CDR1 SGHRS and CDR2 YFSETQ. The CDR3 spans 15 residues. Trimming removed 0 bases from V and 7 bases from J; junction bases left unmatched: 6. The CDR3 loop is CASSLASDRAEKLFF. CDR3 coding DNA: TGCGCCAGCAGCTTGGCCAGTGACAGGGCTGAAAAACTGTTTTTT. The complete variable domain, with remaining parts taken from reference TRBV5-1 and TRBJ1-4, reads KAGVTQTPRYLIKTRGQQVTLSCSPISGHRSVSWYQQTPGQGLQFLFEYFSETQRNKGNFPGRFSGRQFSNSRSEMNVSTLELGDSALYLCASSLASDRAEKLFFGSGTQLSVL.

The chain joins TRBV6-2 or TRBV6-3 to TRBJ1-1; possibly TRBD1 for D (6 bases). The CDR3 is 12 residues long. V lost 7 bases to trimming and J lost 5 bases, with 11 bases between them. Germline lookup yields CDR1 MNHEY and CDR2 SVGEGT. In DNA, the CDR3 is TGTGCCAGCACCTTCCAGGGGACTGAAGCTTTCTTT. Protein sequence: CASTFQGTEAFF.

This chain links TRBV6-1 with TRBJ1-5; D is unclear. CDR1 and CDR2 from the germline V gene are MNHNS and SASEGT. The CDR3 covers 17 residues. Trimming removed 3 bases from V and 1 base from J, with 16 bases in between. The DNA of the CDR3 is TGTGCCAGCAGTGACAGGAGCAGAGCCGTAAGCAATCAGCCCCAGCATTTT. Amino acids: CASSDRSRAVSNQPQHF.

This chain links TRBV11-2 with TRBJ1-2; D is possibly TRBD1 (5 bases). V was shortened by 6 bases and J by 3 bases, with 11 bases between the two germline ends. This CDR3 contains 13 residues. Germline-derived CDR1 and CDR2 are SGHAT and FQNNGV. As DNA, the CDR3 is TGTGCCAGCAGTCCAGACAGTGACTATGGCTACACCTTC. Protein sequence: CASSPDSDYGYTF. The full variable domain, its missing parts supplied by reference TRBV11-2 and TRBJ1-2, is EAGVAQSPRYKIIEKRQSVAFWCNPISGHATLYWYQQILGQGPKLLIQFQNNGVVDDSQLPKDRFSAERLKGVDSTLKIQPAKLEDSAVYLCASSPDSDYGYTFGSGTRLTVV.